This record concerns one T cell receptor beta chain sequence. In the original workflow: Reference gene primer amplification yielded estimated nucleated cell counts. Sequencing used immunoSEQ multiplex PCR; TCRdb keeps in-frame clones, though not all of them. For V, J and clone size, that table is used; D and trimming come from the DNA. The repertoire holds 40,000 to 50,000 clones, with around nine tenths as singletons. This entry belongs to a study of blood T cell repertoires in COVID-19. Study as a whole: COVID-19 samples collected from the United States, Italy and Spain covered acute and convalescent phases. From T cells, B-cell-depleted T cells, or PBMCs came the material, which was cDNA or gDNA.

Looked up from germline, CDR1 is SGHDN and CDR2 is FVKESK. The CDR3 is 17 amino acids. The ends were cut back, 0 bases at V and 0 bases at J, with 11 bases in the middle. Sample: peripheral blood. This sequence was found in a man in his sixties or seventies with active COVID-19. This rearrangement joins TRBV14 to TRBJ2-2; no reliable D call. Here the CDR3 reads CASSQDRLAANTGELFF. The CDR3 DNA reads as TGTGCCAGCAGCCAAGATCGATTAGCAGCGAACACCGGGGAGCTGTTTTTT.